This T cell receptor beta chain emerged from a study of T cells in tuberculosis. As for the study in general: Blood was taken before or within 7 days of anti-tuberculosis therapy. Broader study findings: Smaller alpha distances in active tuberculosis partly reflected shorter CDR3-alpha lengths. Smaller distances to GMM-specific TCRs suggested their expansion in active tuberculosis.

Repertoires were generated with immunoSEQ multiplex PCR, while TCRdb's copy carries only in-frame clones and drops some. The table lists about 34,000 clones, 80% to 95% of them singletons, with roughly 11% in the top ten. V lost 4 bases to trimming and J lost 7 bases, with 7 bases between them. The CDR3 extends over 11 amino acids. Germline CDR1 and CDR2: MNHEY and SVGAGI. This clone was picked up one time. No antigen is known for it. The time point here: new active TB diagnosis, blood taken before or within 7 days of starting treatment. The genes are TRBV6-5 and TRBJ1-2, with unresolved D. Sequences were derived from PBMCs, sampled at tuberculosis diagnosis. The sequence was collected from an adult with tuberculosis. The chain's CDR3 is CASSSGSGYTF. The CDR3 DNA reads as TGTGCCAGCAGTTCGGGAAGTGGCTACACCTTC.